This TCR beta chain was captured by sequencing in a study of radiotherapy plus CTLA-4 blockade in lung cancer. Overall study: Objective responses arose in 15% to 20% of patients, and around 30% experienced disease control. General observations from the study: In blood, tumor-derived TCR clones expanded after radiotherapy plus ipilimumab. Reports state that early shifts in blood T cell clones, with interferon-beta, best predicted response.

Germline loops: CDR1 SGDLS, CDR2 YYNGEE. V gave up 0 bases and J gave up 6 bases, with 13 bases separating them. The length of the CDR3 is 15 residues. Assay: immunoSEQ multiplex PCR; the TCRdb copy retains only in-frame clones and omits some. The table shows more than 75,000 clones, with around 72% occurring only once. Of note for this clone: Its cognate antigen is unknown.

Lung cancer patients with chemo-refractory metastatic non-small-cell disease were given focal radiation plus CTLA-4 blockade with ipilimumab. Sample: peripheral blood, taken from a patient treated with radiotherapy plus ipilimumab. The genes are TRBV9 and TRBJ2-1, with D perhaps matching TRBD1 (6 bases). This receptor was identified in a human donor with non-small cell lung cancer that progressed on radiotherapy plus ipilimumab. The DNA for the CDR3 is TGTGCCAGCAGCGTAGAGGGCAGGGGAGTCAATGAGCAGTTCTTC. Residues: CASSVEGRGVNEQFF.